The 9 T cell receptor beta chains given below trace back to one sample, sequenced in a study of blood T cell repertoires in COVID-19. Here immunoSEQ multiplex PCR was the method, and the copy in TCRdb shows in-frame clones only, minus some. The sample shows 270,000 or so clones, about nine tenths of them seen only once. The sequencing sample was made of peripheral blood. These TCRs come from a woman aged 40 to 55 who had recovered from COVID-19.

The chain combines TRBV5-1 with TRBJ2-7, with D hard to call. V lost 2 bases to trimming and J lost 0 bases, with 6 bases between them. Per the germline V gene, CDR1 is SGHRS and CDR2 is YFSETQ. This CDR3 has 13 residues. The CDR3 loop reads CASSLKSSYEQYF. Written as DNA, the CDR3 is TGCGCCAGCAGCTTAAAGAGCTCCTACGAGCAGTACTTC.

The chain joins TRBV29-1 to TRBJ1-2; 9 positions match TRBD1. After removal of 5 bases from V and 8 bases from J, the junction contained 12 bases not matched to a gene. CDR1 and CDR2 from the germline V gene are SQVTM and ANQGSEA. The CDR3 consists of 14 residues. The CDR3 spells CSVPKPTGGDGYTF. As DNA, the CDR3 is TGCAGCGTTCCCAAGCCGACAGGGGGGGACGGCTACACCTTC.

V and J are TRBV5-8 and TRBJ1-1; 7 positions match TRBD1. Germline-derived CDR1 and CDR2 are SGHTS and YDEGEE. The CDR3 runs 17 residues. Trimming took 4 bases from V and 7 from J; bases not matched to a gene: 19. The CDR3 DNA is TGTGCCAGCAGCCACCTACTAGACAGGGCCCTTTGGGGTGAAGCTTTCTTT. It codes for CASSHLLDRALWGEAFF.

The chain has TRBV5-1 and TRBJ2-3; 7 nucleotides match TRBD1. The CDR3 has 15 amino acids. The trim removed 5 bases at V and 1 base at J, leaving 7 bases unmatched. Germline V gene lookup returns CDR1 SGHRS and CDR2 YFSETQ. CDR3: CASRTAGGGTDTQYF. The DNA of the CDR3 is TGCGCCAGCAGAACTGCAGGGGGTGGCACAGATACGCAGTATTTT.

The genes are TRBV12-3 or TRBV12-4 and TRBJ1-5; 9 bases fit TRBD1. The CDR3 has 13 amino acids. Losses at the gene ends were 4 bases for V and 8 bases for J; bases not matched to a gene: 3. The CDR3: CASSSTGGKPQHF. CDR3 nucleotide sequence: TGTGCCAGCAGTTCGACAGGGGGGAAGCCCCAGCATTTT.

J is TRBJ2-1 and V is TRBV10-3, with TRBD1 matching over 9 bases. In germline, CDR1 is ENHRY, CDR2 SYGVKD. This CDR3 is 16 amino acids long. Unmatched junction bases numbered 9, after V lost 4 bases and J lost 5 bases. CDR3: CAISGNPGQGNNEQFF. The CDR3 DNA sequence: TGTGCCATCAGTGGGAATCCGGGACAGGGAAACAATGAGCAGTTCTTC.

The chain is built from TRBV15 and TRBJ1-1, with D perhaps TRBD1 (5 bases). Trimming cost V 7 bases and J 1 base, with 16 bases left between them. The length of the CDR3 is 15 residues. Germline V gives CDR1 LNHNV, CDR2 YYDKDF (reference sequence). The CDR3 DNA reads TGTGCCACCAAGTGGGGAGGGAGGGGGAACACTGAAGCTTTCTTT. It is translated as CATKWGGRGNTEAFF.

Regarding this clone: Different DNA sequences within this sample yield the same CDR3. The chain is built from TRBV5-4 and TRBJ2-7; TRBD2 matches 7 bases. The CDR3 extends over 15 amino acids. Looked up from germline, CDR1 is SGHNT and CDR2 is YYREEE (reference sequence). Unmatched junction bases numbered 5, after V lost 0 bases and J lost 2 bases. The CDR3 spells CASSLGLAETYEQYF. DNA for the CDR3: TGTGCCAGCAGCTTGGGTCTAGCGGAAACCTACGAGCAGTACTTC.

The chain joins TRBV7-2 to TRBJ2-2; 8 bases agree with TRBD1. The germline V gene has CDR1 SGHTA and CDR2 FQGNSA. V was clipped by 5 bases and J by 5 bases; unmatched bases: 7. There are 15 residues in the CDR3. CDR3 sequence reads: CASSLDRVVTGELFF. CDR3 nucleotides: TGTGCCAGCAGCCTGGACAGGGTAGTTACCGGGGAGCTGTTTTTT.